The T cell receptor beta chain under discussion was sequenced for a study of Graves' ophthalmopathy and Graves' hyperthyroidism listed by TCRdb under 2018. The study in broad terms: Peripheral blood was collected at initial diagnosis, prior to any treatment. T-cell repertoires of thyroid tissue and blood were compared in five or six hyperthyroidism patients. The approximately 100 discovery patients were divided at random into training and test sets in a 7:3 ratio. To tell Graves' ophthalmopathy apart from Graves' hyperthyroidism, and to predict which patients would progress to ophthalmopathy, the study relied on TCR beta repertoire signatures. In total, 135 blood samples were TCR-sequenced: some 43 ophthalmopathy, some 72 hyperthyroidism and around 17 hyperthyroidism-to-ophthalmopathy patients. To explore V-J signatures distinguishing ophthalmopathy from hyperthyroidism, a discovery set of 100 patients (roughly 44 ophthalmopathy, roughly 60 stable hyperthyroidism) was enrolled. Once sampling was done, hyperthyroidism patients were given methimazole at a starting dose of 30 mg daily, while ophthalmopathy patients were given high-dose intravenous methylprednisolone. An independent validation cohort comprised 18 hyperthyroidism patients and about 16 patients who later progressed from hyperthyroidism to ophthalmopathy. Broader findings and caveats from the paper: In validation, the model predicted ophthalmopathy progression with roughly 68% sensitivity and less than 80% specificity; 12 predicted patients were CT-confirmed with GO in a median of around 6 months. In cross-validation, the 13-signature model distinguished ophthalmopathy from stable hyperthyroidism with less than 90% sensitivity and 81% to 82% specificity, while in the test set the corresponding values were about 80% and 75%. Sample size was not statistically predetermined, and group allocation was not concealed from the investigators. Most expanded thyroid clonotypes with frequency above 0.001 were also detected in blood, suggesting blood repertoires may reflect the thyroid immune response.

For repertoire sequencing, the TCR beta CDR3 regions were amplified from RNA transcripts. A first-round RT-PCR used HTBI primers with the Qiagen OneStep RT-PCR kit, followed by a second-round multiplex PCR, size selection and purification. Libraries were sequenced paired-end with 100 bp reads on an Illumina HiSeq2000. Per the original workflow: SOAPnuke was used to process the reads, removing any read that contained adapters or uncalled bases, had a mean Phred below 15, or lacked an exact match to the constant primer or identifier. High-quality paired reads were merged with COPE v1.2.5. Unique nucleotide sequences were defined as clonotypes and aligned to IMGT TRB V, D and J references using MiTCR v1.1. The analysis was limited to V-J combinations with a frequency above 0.0001, which together covered about 99% of repertoires. For each V-J combination, a TCR clonal expansion and chaos score was defined as the ratio of F50 clonal expansion to chaos observed in the TCRdist matrix. Welch's t-statistics and random forest were used to narrow the features down to about a dozen V-J combinations, which were then fed into a naive Bayes classifier. The similarity between thyroid and blood repertoires was quantified using the Morisita-Horn index. In TCRdb, the public reads were trimmed at Q25 with fastp and aligned with MiXCR, with productive beta chains retained. Rows are unified per CDR3 protein, each entry keeping the most common DNA and genes. For this entry, the V and J calls and clone size follow TCRdb and not the study's own pipeline. Within this sample are about 400,000 distinct CDR3 sequences, with 15% of them counted one time only. Jointly, the top ten make up roughly 7% of the sample.

A patient counted as having stable hyperthyroidism if there was no progression to ophthalmopathy within 18 months of follow-up. Hyperthyroidism patients were newly diagnosed, with disease duration under 2 months, and aged 18 to 65 years. Anyone with other autoimmune diseases, uncontrolled infections, pregnancy or lactation was excluded from the study. Clinical symptoms, serum thyroxine, TRAb, thyroid ultrasound and orbital computed tomography formed the basis of the diagnosis. Using Ficoll-Paque density gradient centrifugation, PBMCs were isolated from less than 13 ml of fresh peripheral blood. Total RNA was extracted using Trizol reagent, and RNA quality was checked on an Agilent 2100 Bioanalyzer. Spanning cysteine to phenylalanine, the CDR3 consists of 15 amino acids. The CDR3 DNA has 45 bases and is translated from base 1. CDR1 is given as SGDLS and CDR2 as YYNGEE, both from the germline V gene. A distance of 14 bases separates the germline ends of V and J, which lose 3 bases and 7 bases respectively.

This clonotype was found many times. The antigen it binds to is not known. The record has no base qualities; no much larger clone is one base away. This receptor was obtained from a woman aged 18-29 years with stable Graves' hyperthyroidism. Donor details come from another sample of the same person, matched by shared clones. This sequence uses TRBV9 and TRBJ1-6; the D gene is not confidently resolved. The sample comprised peripheral blood. This receptor carries the CDR3 CASSAGNSRNSPLHF. The DNA sequence is as follows: TGTGCCAGCAGCGCGGGTAACTCGCGGAATTCACCCCTCCACTTT.